Listed below are T cell receptor beta chains from one sample, sequenced in a study of response to subunit inactivated influenza vaccine. TCRdb itself ran the RT-PCR reads through MiXCR, one entry per CDR3 protein. There are 800,000 to 1,000,000 distinct CDR3 sequences in the sample; approximately 22% occur only once, and about a tenth lies in the top ten. This sample comprised PBMCs from blood, obtained roughly 5 days after vaccination. The receptors were gathered from a middle-aged man who received an inactivated influenza vaccine. Both conserved end residues are trimmed from each CDR3. Size is omitted from some rows. Given values are once, few, many or a class for expanded clones.

many	TRBV7-2	TRBJ2-1	ASSLGLPSGEQF
.	TRBV12-3/TRBV12-4	TRBJ2-3	ASSPRLAGMNTQY
few	TRBV6-5	TRBJ2-1	ASSYGPGWGEQF
.	TRBV6-5	TRBJ2-1	ASSYLAGGRGSSYNEQF
.	TRBV7-2	TRBJ2-1	ASSLGFAGGYNEQF
few	TRBV7-8	TRBJ2-1	ASSSLLAGDSYEQF
.	TRBV20-1	TRBJ2-1	SARDSGGVYNEQF
few	TRBV6-6	TRBJ1-1	ASSTDGRYEAF
.	TRBV12-3/TRBV12-4	TRBJ2-3	ASIPLGQRSTDTQY
few	TRBV29-1	TRBJ1-1	SVVGYTEAF
few	TRBV5-1	TRBJ2-2	ASSLELAARGLFVGELF
.	TRBV12-3/TRBV12-4	TRBJ1-5	ASSFDRDQPQH
.	TRBV29-1	TRBJ2-5	SVGRGKETQY